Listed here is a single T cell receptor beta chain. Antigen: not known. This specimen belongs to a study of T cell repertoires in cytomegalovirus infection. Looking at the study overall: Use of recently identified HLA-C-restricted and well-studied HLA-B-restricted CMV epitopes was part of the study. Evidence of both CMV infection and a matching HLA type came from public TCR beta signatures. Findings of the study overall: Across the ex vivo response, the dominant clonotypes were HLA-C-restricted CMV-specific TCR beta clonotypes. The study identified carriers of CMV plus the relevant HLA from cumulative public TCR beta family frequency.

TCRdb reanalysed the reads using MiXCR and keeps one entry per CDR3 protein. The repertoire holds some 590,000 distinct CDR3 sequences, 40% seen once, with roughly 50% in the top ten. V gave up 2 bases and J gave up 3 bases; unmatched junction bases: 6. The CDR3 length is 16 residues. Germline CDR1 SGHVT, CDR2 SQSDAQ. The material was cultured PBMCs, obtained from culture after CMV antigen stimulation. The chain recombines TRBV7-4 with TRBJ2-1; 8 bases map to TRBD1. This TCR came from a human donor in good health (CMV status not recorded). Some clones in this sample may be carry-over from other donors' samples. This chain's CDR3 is CASSLRPGGLYNEQFF. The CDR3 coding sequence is TGTGCCAGCAGCTTACGGCCAGGGGGCCTCTACAATGAGCAGTTCTTC.